The 6 T cell receptor beta chains below all came from one sample that was sequenced in a study of PD-1 blockade in classical Hodgkin lymphoma (dated by TCRdb to 2020 to 2022). Preparation of the library involved the immunoSEQ multiplex PCR assay. TCRdb obtained this table from immuneACCESS and retained in-frame rearrangements with V and J assigned. These tables miss some clones; where compared with another copy, unresolved V genes account for less than half of the shortfall, and the remainder is unexplained. The sample table lists fewer than 35,000 clones, 91% of them with a count of one. The top ten hold about 3.8% of the sample. The time point label corresponds to: newly diagnosed, previously untreated cHL patient sample. Sequencing input: peripheral blood mononuclear cells (PBMCs). The receptors were sampled from a human donor with classical Hodgkin lymphoma.

CDR3 residues: CASSEGGSYSNQPQHF. DNA for the CDR3: TGTGCCAGCAGTGAGGGGGGCTCATATAGCAATCAGCCCCAGCATTTT. The chain links TRBV6-1 to TRBJ1-5; a weak D match, TRBD1 (6 bases). CDR3 length: 16 residues. From germline, CDR1 is MNHNS and CDR2 SASEGT. V lost 3 bases and J lost 0, with 12 bases in between.

V usage is TRBV19 and J usage is TRBJ1-5; 7 bases fit TRBD1. J lost 6 bases, V lost 6 bases, and 5 bases had no gene match. Germline values: CDR1 LNHDA, CDR2 SQIVND (reference sequence). The CDR3 consists of 13 residues. CDR3 in amino acids: CASSQTGSQPQHF. CDR3 in DNA: TGTGCCAGTAGCCAGACAGGGAGTCAGCCCCAGCATTTT.

The J gene is TRBJ2-1, the V gene TRBV6-1; TRBD2 matches at 7 bases. V lost 5 bases to trimming and J lost 4 bases; unmatched junction nucleotides: 8. Germline V gives CDR1 MNHNS, CDR2 SASEGT. CDR3 length equals 15 residues. The CDR3 region is CASSSGLGSYNEQFF. CDR3 coding DNA: TGTGCCAGCAGTTCCGGACTAGGGTCGTACAATGAGCAGTTCTTC.

The chain recombines TRBV7-2 with TRBJ1-2; perhaps TRBD1 as D (6 bases). The length of the CDR3 is 17 residues. Germline V lookup: CDR1 SGHTA, CDR2 FQGNSA. The germline V and J ends were trimmed by 5 bases and 4 bases, with 23 bases remaining between them. CDR3 amino acids: CASSLPGGPTEPYGYTF. The DNA for the CDR3 is TGTGCCAGCAGCCTCCCCGGGGGCCCGACAGAACCCTATGGCTACACCTTC.

In its sample, this clone was seen once. The V gene is TRBV7-2, the J gene TRBJ2-7, with 8 positions matching TRBD2. This CDR3 contains 15 residues. Germline loops: CDR1 SGHTA, CDR2 FQGNSA. Trimming cost V 0 bases and J 9 bases; bases outside gene matches: 10. The CDR3 is CASSLATGLAGWQYF. The CDR3 DNA is TGTGCCAGCAGCTTAGCGACTGGACTAGCAGGGTGGCAGTACTTC.

This clone came up a few times. This sequence joins TRBV25-1 and TRBJ2-5, with 9 bases identical to TRBD2. Per germline, CDR1 MGHDK and CDR2 SYGVNS. The CDR3 is 16 amino acids. After removal of 6 bases from V and 5 bases from J, the junction contained 13 bases not matched to a gene. CDR3 loop: CASSLLGGSGRETQYF. The CDR3 DNA reads TGTGCCAGCAGCCTCCTCGGGGGGAGCGGGAGGGAGACCCAGTACTTC.